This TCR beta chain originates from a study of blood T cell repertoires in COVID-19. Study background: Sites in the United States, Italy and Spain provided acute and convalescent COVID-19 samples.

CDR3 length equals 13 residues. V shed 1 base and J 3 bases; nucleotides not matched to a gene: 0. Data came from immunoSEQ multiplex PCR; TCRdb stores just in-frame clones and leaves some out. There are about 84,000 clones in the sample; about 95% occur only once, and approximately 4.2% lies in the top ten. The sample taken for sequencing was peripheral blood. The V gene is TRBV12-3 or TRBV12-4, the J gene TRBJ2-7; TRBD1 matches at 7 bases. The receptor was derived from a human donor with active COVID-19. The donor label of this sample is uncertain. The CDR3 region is CASSLGQGYEQYF. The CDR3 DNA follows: TGTGCCAGCAGTTTAGGACAGGGCTACGAGCAGTACTTC.